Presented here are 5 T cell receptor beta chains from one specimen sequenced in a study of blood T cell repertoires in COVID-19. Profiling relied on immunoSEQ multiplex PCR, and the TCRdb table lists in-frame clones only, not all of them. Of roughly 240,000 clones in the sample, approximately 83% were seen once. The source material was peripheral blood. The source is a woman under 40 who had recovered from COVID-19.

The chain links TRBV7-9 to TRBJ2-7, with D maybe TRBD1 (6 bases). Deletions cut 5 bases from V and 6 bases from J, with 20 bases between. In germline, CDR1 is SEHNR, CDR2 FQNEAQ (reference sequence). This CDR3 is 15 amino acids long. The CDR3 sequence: CASSLQGSGASEQYF. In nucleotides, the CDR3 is TGTGCCAGCAGCCTCCAGGGGTCAGGGGCGAGCGAGCAGTACTTC. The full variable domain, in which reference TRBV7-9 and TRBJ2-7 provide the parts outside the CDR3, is DTGVSQNPRHKITKRGQNVTFRCDPISEHNRLYWYRQTLGQGPEFLTYFQNEAQLEKSRLLSDRFSAERPKGSFSTLEIQRTEQGDSAMYLCASSLQGSGASEQYFGPGTRLTVT.

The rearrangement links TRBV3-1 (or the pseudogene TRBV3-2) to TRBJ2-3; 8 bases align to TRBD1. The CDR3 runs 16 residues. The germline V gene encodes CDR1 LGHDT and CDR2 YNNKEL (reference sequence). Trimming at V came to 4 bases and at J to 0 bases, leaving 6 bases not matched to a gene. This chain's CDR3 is CASSPQGQASTDTQYF. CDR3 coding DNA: TGTGCCAGCAGCCCCCAGGGACAGGCAAGCACAGATACGCAGTATTTT.

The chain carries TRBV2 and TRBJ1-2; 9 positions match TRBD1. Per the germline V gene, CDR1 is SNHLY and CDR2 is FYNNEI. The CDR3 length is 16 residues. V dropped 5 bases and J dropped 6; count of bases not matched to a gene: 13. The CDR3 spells CASSRPGQGYGDGYTF. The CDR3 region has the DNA TGTGCCAGCAGTCGACCGGGACAGGGATATGGTGATGGCTACACCTTC.

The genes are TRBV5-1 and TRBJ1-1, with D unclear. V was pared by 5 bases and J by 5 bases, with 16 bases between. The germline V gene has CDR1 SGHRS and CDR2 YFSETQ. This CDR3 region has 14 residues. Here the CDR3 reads CASSIHLAGTEAFF. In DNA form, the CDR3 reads TGCGCCAGCAGTATCCACCTCGCCGGGACTGAAGCTTTCTTT.

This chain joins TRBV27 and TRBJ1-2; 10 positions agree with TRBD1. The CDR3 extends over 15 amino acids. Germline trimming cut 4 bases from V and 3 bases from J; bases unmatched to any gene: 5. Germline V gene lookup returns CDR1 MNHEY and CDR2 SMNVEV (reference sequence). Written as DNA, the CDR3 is TGTGCCAGCAGTTCCTCGACAGGGGGCTACTATGGCTACACCTTC. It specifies CASSSSTGGYYGYTF.